Listed here is a single TCR beta chain. The data belong to a study of blood T cell repertoires in COVID-19. Across the study: The study drew acute and convalescent COVID-19 samples from the United States, Italy and Spain. PBMCs, B-cell-depleted T cells, or T cells were the source of the cDNA or gDNA that made up the material.

Germline trimming cut 8 bases from V and 4 bases from J; bases unmatched to any gene: 10. The CDR3 is made up of 15 amino acids. Per germline, CDR1 LNHDA and CDR2 SQIVND (reference sequence). Authors' methods: Counts of nucleated cells, estimated from reference gene primer amplification, were obtained. Sequenced by immunoSEQ multiplex PCR; TCRdb stores in-frame clones only, minus some. V and J calls and clone size are given by that table; D and trimming were obtained from the DNA. Of 270,000 or so clones in the sample, 85% to 90% were seen once. The specimen sequenced was peripheral blood. The sequence was obtained from a middle-aged woman who had recovered from COVID-19. The rearrangement joins TRBV19 to TRBJ2-5, with TRBD2 matching over 10 bases. The CDR3 region is CASSRPGLALETQYF. The CDR3 bases are TGTGCCAGTTCGCGACCGGGACTAGCGCTAGAGACCCAGTACTTC.